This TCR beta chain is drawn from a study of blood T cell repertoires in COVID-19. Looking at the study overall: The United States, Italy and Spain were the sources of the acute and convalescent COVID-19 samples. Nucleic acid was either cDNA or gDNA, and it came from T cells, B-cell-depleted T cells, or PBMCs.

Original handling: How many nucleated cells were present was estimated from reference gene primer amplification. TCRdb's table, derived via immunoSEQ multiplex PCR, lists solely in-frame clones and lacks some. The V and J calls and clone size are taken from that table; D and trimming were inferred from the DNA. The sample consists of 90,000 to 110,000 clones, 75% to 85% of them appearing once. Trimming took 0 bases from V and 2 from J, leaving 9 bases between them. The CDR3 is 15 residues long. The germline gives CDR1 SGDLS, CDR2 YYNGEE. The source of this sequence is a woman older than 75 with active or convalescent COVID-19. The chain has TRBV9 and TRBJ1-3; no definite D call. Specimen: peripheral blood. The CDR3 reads CASSVGGRAGNTIYF. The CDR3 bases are TGTGCCAGCAGCGTAGGTGGGAGGGCTGGAAACACCATATATTTT.